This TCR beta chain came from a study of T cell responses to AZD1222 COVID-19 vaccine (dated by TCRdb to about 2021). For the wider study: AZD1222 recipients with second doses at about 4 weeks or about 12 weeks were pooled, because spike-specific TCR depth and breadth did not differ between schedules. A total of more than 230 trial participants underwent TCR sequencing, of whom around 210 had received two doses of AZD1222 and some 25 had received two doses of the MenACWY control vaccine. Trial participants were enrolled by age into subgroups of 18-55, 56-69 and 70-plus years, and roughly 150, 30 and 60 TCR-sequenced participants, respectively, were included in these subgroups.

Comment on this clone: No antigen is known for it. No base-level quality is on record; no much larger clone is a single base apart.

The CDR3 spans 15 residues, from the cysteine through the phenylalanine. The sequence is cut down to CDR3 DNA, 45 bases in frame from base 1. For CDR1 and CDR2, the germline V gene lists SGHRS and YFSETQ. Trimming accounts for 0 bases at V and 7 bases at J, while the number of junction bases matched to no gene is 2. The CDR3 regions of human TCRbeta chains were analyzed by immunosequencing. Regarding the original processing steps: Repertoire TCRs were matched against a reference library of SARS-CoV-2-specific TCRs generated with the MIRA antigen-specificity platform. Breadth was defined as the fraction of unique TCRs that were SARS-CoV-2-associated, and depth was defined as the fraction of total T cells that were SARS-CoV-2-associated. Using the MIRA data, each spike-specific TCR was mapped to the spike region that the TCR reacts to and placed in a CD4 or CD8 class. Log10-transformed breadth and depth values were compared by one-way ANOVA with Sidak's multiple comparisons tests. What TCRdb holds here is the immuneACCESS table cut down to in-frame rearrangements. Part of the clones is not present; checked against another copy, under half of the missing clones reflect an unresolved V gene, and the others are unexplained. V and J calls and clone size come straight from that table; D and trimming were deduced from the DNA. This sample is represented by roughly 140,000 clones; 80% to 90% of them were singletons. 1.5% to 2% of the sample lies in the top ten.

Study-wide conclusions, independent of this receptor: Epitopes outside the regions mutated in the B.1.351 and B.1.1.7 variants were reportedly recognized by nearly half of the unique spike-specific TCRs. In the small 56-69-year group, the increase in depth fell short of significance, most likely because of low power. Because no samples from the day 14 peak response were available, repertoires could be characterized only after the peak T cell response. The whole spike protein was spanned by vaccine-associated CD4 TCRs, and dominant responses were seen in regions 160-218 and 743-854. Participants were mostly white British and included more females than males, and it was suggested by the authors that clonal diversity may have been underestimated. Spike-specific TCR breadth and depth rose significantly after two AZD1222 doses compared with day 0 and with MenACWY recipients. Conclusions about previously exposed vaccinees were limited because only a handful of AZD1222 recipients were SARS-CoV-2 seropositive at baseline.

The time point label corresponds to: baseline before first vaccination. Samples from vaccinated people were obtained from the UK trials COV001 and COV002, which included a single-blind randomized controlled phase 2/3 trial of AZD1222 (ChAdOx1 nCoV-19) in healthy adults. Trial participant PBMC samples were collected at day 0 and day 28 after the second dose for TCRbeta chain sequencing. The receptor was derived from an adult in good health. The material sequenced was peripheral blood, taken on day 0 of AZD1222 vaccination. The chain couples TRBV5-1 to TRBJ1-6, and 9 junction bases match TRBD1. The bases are TGCGCCAGCAGCTTGGACGGACAGGGGAATTCACCCCTCCACTTT. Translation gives CASSLDGQGNSPLHF.